This is a list of T cell receptor beta chains from one sample in a study of shared clonotypes between healthy human individuals. Sequenced by immunoSEQ multiplex PCR; TCRdb stores in-frame clones only, minus some. This table has over a million clones, about four fifths appearing once. Material for sequencing was memory CD4+ T cells from PBMCs. These receptors all stem from a man between 18 and 35 years old in good health. Some clones in this sample may be carry-over from other donors' samples. CDR3s include the opening cysteine and the closing phenylalanine or tryptophan. D genes are given only for firm matches. Clone size is given for some rows only: seen once, a few or many times, or a class if the clone is expanded.

clone size: -
J gene: TRBJ1-5
V gene: TRBV28
D gene: TRBD1
CDR3 protein: CASSLTGQGDQPQHF
CDR3 DNA: TGTGCCAGCAGCCTTACGGGACAGGGGGATCAGCCCCAGCATTTT

clone size: once
J gene: TRBJ2-2
V gene: TRBV6-5
D gene: TRBD2
CDR3 protein: CASTASGSLAGELFF
CDR3 DNA: TGTGCCAGCACGGCTAGCGGGAGTTTGGCCGGGGAGCTGTTTTTT

clone size: -
J gene: TRBJ2-3
V gene: TRBV15
D gene: -
CDR3 protein: CATSRGASSSTDTQYF
CDR3 DNA: TGTGCCACCAGCAGAGGTGCAAGCTCTAGCACAGATACGCAGTATTTT

clone size: once
J gene: TRBJ2-2
V gene: TRBV5-4
D gene: TRBD2
CDR3 protein: CASSLRSGIGGELFF
CDR3 DNA: TGTGCCAGCAGCTTGAGGAGCGGGATTGGCGGGGAGCTGTTTTTT

clone size: -
J gene: TRBJ1-4
V gene: TRBV7-2
D gene: -
CDR3 protein: CASSLVPPEQGGYEKLFF
CDR3 DNA: TGTGCCAGCAGCTTAGTACCCCCCGAACAGGGCGGTTATGAAAAACTGTTTTTT

clone size: -
J gene: TRBJ2-7
V gene: TRBV4-2
D gene: TRBD2
CDR3 protein: CASSQGLAGLSYEQYF
CDR3 DNA: TGTGCCAGCAGCCAAGGACTAGCGGGCCTCTCCTACGAGCAGTACTTC

clone size: -
J gene: TRBJ2-7
V gene: TRBV6-1
D gene: -
CDR3 protein: CASSGHSSSYEQYF
CDR3 DNA: TGTGCCAGCAGTGGACATTCGAGCTCCTACGAGCAGTACTTC

clone size: -
J gene: TRBJ2-7
V gene: TRBV11-2
D gene: -
CDR3 protein: CASSLRDEAYEQYF
CDR3 DNA: TGTGCCAGCAGCTTACGGGACGAAGCCTACGAGCAGTACTTC

clone size: -
J gene: TRBJ2-6
V gene: TRBV2
D gene: -
CDR3 protein: CASQAQSSGANVLTF
CDR3 DNA: TGTGCCAGCCAAGCCCAAAGCTCTGGGGCCAACGTCCTGACTTTC

clone size: -
J gene: TRBJ2-1
V gene: TRBV7-3
D gene: -
CDR3 protein: CASSPGGSYNEQFF
CDR3 DNA: TGTGCCAGCAGCCCAGGGGGGTCCTACAATGAGCAGTTCTTC

clone size: -
J gene: TRBJ1-2
V gene: TRBV5-6
D gene: TRBD1
CDR3 protein: CASSPAGGQTGAWYGYTF
CDR3 DNA: TGTGCCAGCAGTCCGGCTGGGGGACAGACAGGAGCTTGGTATGGCTACACCTTC

clone size: -
J gene: TRBJ1-2
V gene: TRBV6-1
D gene: TRBD1
CDR3 protein: CASREGQGGYTF
CDR3 DNA: TGTGCCAGCAGGGAGGGACAGGGGGGCTACACCTTC

clone size: -
J gene: TRBJ2-3
V gene: TRBV5-1
D gene: TRBD1
CDR3 protein: CASSGQGSTDTQYF
CDR3 DNA: TGCGCCAGCAGCGGACAGGGTAGCACAGATACGCAGTATTTT

clone size: -
J gene: TRBJ2-1
V gene: TRBV28
D gene: -
CDR3 protein: CASSLNHNEQFF
CDR3 DNA: TGTGCCAGCAGTTTAAACCACAATGAGCAGTTCTTC

clone size: -
J gene: TRBJ1-5
V gene: TRBV30
D gene: TRBD1
CDR3 protein: CAWSSPGTGLNQPQHF
CDR3 DNA: TGTGCCTGGAGTTCCCCCGGGACAGGGTTGAATCAGCCCCAGCATTTT

clone size: -
J gene: TRBJ2-1
V gene: TRBV7-9
D gene: TRBD2
CDR3 protein: CASSLAGTSRNEQFF
CDR3 DNA: TGTGCCAGCAGCTTAGCCGGGACTAGCCGCAATGAGCAGTTCTTC

clone size: many
J gene: TRBJ1-1
V gene: TRBV30
D gene: -
CDR3 protein: CAWRGAGTEAFF
CDR3 DNA: TGTGCCTGGAGGGGGGCGGGGACTGAAGCTTTCTTT

clone size: -
J gene: TRBJ1-4
V gene: TRBV6-8
D gene: -
CDR3 protein: CASRLRDVAATNEKLFF
CDR3 DNA: TGTGCCAGCAGGCTTCGGGACGTAGCGGCAACTAATGAAAAACTGTTTTTT

clone size: few
J gene: TRBJ1-5
V gene: TRBV6-1
D gene: TRBD1
CDR3 protein: CASRTGGLVPQHF
CDR3 DNA: TGTGCCAGCAGGACAGGGGGCCTCGTGCCCCAGCATTTT